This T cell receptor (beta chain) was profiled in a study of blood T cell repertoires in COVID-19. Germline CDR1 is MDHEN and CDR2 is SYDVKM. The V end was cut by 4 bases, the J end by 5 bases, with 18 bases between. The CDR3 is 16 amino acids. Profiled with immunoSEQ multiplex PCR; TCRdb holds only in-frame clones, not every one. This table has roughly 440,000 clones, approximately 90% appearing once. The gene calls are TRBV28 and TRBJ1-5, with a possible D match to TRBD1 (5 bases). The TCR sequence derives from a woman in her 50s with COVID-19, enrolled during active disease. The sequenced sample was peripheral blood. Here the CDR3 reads CASSSDSYPNYQPQHF. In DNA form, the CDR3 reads TGTGCCAGCAGTTCTGACAGCTACCCAAATTATCAGCCCCAGCATTTT.